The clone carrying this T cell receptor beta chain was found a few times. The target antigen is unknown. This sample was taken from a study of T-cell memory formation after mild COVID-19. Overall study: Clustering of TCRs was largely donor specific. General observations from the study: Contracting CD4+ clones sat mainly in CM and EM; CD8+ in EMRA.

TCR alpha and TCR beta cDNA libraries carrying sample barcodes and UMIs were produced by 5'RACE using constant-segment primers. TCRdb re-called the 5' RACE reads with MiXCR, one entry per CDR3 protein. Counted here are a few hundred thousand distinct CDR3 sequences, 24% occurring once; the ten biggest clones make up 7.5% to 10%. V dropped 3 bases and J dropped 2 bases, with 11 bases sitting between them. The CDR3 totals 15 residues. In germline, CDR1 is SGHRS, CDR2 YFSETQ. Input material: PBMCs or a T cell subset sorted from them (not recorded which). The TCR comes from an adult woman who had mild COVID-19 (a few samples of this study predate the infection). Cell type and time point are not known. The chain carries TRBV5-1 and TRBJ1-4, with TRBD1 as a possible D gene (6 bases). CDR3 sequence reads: CASSSQTGTNEKLFF. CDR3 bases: TGCGCCAGCAGCTCACAAACAGGGACTAATGAAAAACTGTTTTTT. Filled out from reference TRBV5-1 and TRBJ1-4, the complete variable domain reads KAGVTQTPRYLIKTRGQQVTLSCSPISGHRSVSWYQQTPGQGLQFLFEYFSETQRNKGNFPGRFSGRQFSNSRSEMNVSTLELGDSALYLCASSSQTGTNEKLFFGSGTQLSVL.